Below, 5 T cell receptor beta chains from the same sample are listed, as sequenced in a study of shared clonotypes between healthy human individuals. Assay: immunoSEQ multiplex PCR; the TCRdb copy retains only in-frame clones and omits some. This table holds roughly 380,000 clones, 90% to 97% found once. The sequenced sample was memory CD8+ T cells sorted from blood. Described subset: CD45RO+ cells pooled with CCR7-negative TemRA cells. The receptor source for this set is a man under 40 in good health.

The chain uses TRBV10-3 and TRBJ2-2, with 14 nucleotides matching TRBD2. Per the germline V gene, CDR1 is ENHRY and CDR2 is SYGVKD. This CDR3 contains 19 residues. Trimming at V came to 4 bases and at J to 2 bases, leaving 9 bases not matched to a gene. The CDR3 loop is CAISGGTSGSPGNTGELFF. The CDR3 region has the DNA TGTGCCATCAGTGGCGGGACTAGCGGGAGTCCGGGTAACACCGGGGAGCTGTTTTTT.

The chain is built from TRBV5-3 and TRBJ1-5; D is unresolved. TRBV5-3 is an open reading frame whose function is uncertain. This CDR3 comprises 11 residues. The germline V and J ends were trimmed by 4 bases and 5 bases, with 4 bases remaining between them. CDR3 coding DNA: TGTGCCAGAAGCGGGGATCAGCCCCAGCATTTT. Its translation is CARSGDQPQHF.

This clone was picked up a small number of times. The J gene is TRBJ1-5, the V gene TRBV7-3, with D possibly being TRBD1 (6 bases). The CDR3 spans 15 residues. The V and J ends lost 4 bases and 2 bases respectively, with 12 bases between them. Per the germline V gene, CDR1 is SGHTA and CDR2 is FQGTGA. CDR3 coding DNA: TGTGCCAGCAGCTCGCGGACAGTGGGCAATCAGCCCCAGCATTTT. This translates into CASSSRTVGNQPQHF.

This sequence joins TRBV28 and TRBJ1-4; D not resolved. This CDR3 comprises 17 residues. Germline V CDR1 and CDR2: MDHEN, SYDVKM. V lost 6 bases to trimming and J lost 0 bases, with 17 bases between them. The CDR3 nucleotides read TGTGCCAGCAGAGTCATCGAAGGTCGGACAACTAATGAAAAACTGTTTTTT. Its translation is CASRVIEGRTTNEKLFF.

In DNA form, the CDR3 reads TGCGCCAGCAGCTTAGGACAATGGCTGAACACTGAAGCTTTCTTT. As protein: CASSLGQWLNTEAFF. The chain joins TRBV5-1 to TRBJ1-1, with a possible D match to TRBD1 (5 bases). Per the germline V gene, CDR1 is SGHRS and CDR2 is YFSETQ. V dropped 2 bases and J dropped 0 bases, with 11 bases sitting between them. The CDR3 loop spans 15 amino acids. Combining the CDR3 with reference TRBV5-1 and TRBJ1-1 gives the whole variable domain KAGVTQTPRYLIKTRGQQVTLSCSPISGHRSVSWYQQTPGQGLQFLFEYFSETQRNKGNFPGRFSGRQFSNSRSEMNVSTLELGDSALYLCASSLGQWLNTEAFFGQGTRLTVV.